The clone carrying this TCR beta chain was seen just once. The study ran its PCR with 60 Vbeta and 13 Jbeta primers. Here immunoSEQ multiplex PCR was the method, and the copy in TCRdb shows in-frame clones only, minus some. The sample includes 150,000 or so clones, around 74% of them seen just once. The data belong to a study of cytomegalovirus exposure and HLA in healthy donors. J was trimmed by 4 bases and V by 6 bases; bases with no gene match: 19. The CDR3 covers 20 residues. This clonotype was obtained from a female donor in good health and CMV-seronegative. Sequencing was done on a sample of PBMCs. The genes are TRBV6-7 and TRBJ2-7, with 15 bases matching TRBD2. TRBV6-7 belongs to the ORF category, with a function that is uncertain. The CDR3 DNA sequence: TGTGCCAGCAGCCCATGCATGGAGCCGGGACTAGCGGGAGGTCTGTACGAGCAGTACTTC. Translated, it gives CASSPCMEPGLAGGLYEQYF.